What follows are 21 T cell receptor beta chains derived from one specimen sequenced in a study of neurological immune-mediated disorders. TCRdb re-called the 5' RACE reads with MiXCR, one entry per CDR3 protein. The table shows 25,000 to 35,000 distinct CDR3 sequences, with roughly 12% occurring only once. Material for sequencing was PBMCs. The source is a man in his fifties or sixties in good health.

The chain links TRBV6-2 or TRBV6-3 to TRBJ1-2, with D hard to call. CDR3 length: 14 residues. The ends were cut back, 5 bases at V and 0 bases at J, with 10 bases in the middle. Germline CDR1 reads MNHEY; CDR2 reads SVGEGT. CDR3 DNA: TGTGCCAGCAGTGCGGACCGAACTAACTATGGCTACACCTTC. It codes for CASSADRTNYGYTF.

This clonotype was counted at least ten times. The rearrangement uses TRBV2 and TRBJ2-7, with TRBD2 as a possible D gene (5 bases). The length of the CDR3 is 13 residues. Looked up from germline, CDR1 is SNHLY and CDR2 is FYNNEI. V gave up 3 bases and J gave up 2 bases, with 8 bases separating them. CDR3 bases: TGTGCCAGCAGTGAGGAGGAGACCTACGAGCAGTACTTC. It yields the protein CASSEEETYEQYF.

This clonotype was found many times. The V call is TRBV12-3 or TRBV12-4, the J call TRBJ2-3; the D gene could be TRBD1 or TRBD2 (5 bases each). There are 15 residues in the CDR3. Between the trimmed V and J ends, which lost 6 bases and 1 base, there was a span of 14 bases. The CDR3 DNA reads TGTGCCAGCAGCCTATCTCAGGGAGGCACAGATACGCAGTATTTT. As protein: CASSLSQGGTDTQYF.

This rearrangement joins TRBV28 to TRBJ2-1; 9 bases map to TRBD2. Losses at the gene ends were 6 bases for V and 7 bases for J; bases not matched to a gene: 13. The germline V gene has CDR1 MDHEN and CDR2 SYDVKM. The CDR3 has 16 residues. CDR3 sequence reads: CASSPPGTSRGNEQFF. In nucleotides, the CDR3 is TGTGCCAGCAGCCCTCCCGGGACTAGCAGGGGGAATGAGCAGTTCTTC. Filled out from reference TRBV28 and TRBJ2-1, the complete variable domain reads DVKVTQSSRYLVKRTGEKVFLECVQDMDHENMFWYRQDPGLGLRLIYFSYDVKMKEKGDIPEGYSVSREKKERFSLILESASTNQTSMYLCASSPPGTSRGNEQFFGPGTRLTVL.

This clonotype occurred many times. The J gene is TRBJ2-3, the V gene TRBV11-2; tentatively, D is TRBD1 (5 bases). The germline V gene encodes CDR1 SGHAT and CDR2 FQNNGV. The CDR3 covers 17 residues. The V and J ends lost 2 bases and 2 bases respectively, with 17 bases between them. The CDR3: CASSLNRGASHTDTQYF. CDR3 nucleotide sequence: TGTGCCAGCAGCTTAAACCGTGGGGCGTCCCACACAGATACGCAGTATTTT.

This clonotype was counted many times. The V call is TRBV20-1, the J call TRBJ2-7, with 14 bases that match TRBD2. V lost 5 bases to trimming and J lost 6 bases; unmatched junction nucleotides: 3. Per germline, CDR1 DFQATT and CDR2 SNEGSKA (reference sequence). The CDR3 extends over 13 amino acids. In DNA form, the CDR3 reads TGCAGTGCTGGGACTAGCGGGAGCATCGAGCAGTACTTC. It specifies CSAGTSGSIEQYF.

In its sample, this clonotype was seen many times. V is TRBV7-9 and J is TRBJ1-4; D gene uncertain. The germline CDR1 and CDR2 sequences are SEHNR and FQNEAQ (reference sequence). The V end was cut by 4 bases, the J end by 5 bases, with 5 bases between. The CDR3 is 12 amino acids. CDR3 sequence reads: CASSYLNEKLFF. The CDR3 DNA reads TGTGCCAGCAGCTATCTAAATGAAAAACTGTTTTTT.

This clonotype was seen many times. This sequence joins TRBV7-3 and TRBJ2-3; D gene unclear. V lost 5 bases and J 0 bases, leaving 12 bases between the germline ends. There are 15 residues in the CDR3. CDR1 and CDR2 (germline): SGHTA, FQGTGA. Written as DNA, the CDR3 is TGTGCCAGCAGCCTGCGTATGGGTAGCACAGATACGCAGTATTTT. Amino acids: CASSLRMGSTDTQYF.

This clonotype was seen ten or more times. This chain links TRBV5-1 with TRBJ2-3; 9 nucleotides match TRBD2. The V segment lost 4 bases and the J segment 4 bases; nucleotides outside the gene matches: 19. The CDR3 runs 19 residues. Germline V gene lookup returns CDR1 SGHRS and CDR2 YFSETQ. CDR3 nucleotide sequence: TGCGCCAGCAGCCCCGGGGCTAGCGGGAAGGGAGAGGTCGCAGATACGCAGTATTTT. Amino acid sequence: CASSPGASGKGEVADTQYF.

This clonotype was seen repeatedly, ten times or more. CDR3 amino acids: CATAGVLQTDTQYF. The CDR3 bases are TGTGCCACCGCAGGGGTCCTACAAACAGATACGCAGTATTTT. The J gene is TRBJ2-3, the V gene TRBV24-1; the D gene is possibly TRBD1 (6 bases). Germline V gene sequence: CDR1 KGHDR, CDR2 SFDVKD. V was shortened by 9 bases and J by 3 bases, with 15 bases between the two germline ends. CDR3 length: 14 residues.

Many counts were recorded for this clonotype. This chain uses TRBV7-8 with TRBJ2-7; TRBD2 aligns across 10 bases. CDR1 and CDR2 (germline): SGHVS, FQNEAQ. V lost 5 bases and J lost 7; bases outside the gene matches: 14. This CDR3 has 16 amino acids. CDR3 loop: CASSPRLAGESGEQYF. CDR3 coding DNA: TGTGCCAGCAGCCCCCGCCTAGCGGGAGAGTCGGGAGAGCAGTACTTC.

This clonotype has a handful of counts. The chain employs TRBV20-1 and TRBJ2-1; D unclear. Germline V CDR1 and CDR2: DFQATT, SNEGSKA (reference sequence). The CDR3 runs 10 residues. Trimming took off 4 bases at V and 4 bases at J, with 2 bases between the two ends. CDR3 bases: TGCAGTGCTAAATACAATGAGCAGTTCTTC. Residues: CSAKYNEQFF.

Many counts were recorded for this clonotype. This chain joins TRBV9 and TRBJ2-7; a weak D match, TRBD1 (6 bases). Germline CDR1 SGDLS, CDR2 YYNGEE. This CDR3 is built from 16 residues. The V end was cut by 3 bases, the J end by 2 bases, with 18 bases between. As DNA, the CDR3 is TGTGCCAGCAGCGACCAAACCGGGACAAATCCCTACGAGCAGTACTTC. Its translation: CASSDQTGTNPYEQYF.

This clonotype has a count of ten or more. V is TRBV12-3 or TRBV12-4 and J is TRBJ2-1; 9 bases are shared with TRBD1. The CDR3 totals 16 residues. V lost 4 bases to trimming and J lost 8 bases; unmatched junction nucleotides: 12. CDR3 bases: TGTGCCAGCAGTTCCCTGACAGGGGGGGTTGGGGATGAGCAGTTCTTC. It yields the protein CASSSLTGGVGDEQFF.

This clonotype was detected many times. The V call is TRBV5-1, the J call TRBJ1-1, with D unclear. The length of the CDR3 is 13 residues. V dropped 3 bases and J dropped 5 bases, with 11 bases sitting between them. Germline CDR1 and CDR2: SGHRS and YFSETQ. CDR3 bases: TGCGCCAGCAGCTACGGGAAAGAGACTGAAGCTTTCTTT. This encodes CASSYGKETEAFF.

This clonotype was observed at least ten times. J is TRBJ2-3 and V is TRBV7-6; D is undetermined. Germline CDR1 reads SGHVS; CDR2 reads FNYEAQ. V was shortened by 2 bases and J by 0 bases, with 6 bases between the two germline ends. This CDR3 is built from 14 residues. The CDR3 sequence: CASSLMGSTDTQYF. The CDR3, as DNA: TGTGCCAGCAGCTTAATGGGGAGCACAGATACGCAGTATTTT.

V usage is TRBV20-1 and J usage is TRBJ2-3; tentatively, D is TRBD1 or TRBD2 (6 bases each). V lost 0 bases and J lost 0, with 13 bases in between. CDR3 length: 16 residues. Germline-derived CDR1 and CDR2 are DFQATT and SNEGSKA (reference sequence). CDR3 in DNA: TGCAGTGCTAGAGACCCACGGGGGCTGAGCACAGATACGCAGTATTTT. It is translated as CSARDPRGLSTDTQYF.

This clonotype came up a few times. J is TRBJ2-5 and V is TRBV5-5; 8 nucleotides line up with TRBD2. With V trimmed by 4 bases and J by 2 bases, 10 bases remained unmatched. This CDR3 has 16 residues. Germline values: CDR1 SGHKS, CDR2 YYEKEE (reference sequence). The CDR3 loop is CASSQDGGAEQETQYF. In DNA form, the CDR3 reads TGTGCCAGCAGCCAGGACGGGGGGGCTGAGCAAGAGACCCAGTACTTC. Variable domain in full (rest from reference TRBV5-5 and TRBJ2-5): DAGVTQSPTHLIKTRGQQVTLRCSPISGHKSVSWYQQVLGQGPQFIFQYYEKEERGRGNFPDRFSARQFPNYSSELNVNALLLGDSALYLCASSQDGGAEQETQYFGPGTRLLVL.

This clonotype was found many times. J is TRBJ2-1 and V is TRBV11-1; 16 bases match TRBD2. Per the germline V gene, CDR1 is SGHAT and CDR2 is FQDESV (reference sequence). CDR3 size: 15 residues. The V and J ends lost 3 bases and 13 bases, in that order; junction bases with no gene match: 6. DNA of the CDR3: TGTGCCAGCAGCTTGCGGGGGACTAGCGGGAGGGCCCAGTTCTTC. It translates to CASSLRGTSGRAQFF.

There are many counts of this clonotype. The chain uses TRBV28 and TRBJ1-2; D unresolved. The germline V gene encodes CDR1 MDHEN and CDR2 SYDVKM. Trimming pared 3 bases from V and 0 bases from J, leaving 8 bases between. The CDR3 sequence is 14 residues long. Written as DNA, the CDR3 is TGTGCCAGCAGTTTTAACGGAGCTAACTATGGCTACACCTTC. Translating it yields CASSFNGANYGYTF.

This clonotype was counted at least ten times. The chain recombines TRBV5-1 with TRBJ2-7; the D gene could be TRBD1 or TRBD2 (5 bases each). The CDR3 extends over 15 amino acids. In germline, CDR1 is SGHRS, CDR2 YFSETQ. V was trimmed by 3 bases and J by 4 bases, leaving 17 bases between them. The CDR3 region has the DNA TGCGCCAGCAGCTCTCGGGGCTCCGGGGTGTACGAGCAGTACTTC. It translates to CASSSRGSGVYEQYF.